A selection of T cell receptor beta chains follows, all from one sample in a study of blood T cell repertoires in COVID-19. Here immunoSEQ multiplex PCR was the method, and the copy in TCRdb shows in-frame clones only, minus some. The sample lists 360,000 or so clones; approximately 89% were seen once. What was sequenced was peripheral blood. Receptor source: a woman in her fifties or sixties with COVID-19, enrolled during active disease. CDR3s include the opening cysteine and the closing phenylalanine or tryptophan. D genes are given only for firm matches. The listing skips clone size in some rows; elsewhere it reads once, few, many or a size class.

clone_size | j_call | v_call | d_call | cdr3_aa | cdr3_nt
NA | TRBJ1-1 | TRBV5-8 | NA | CASSAGLRGNTEAFF | TGTGCCAGCAGCGCGGGTCTTCGAGGGAACACTGAAGCTTTCTTT
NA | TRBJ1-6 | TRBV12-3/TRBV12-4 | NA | CASTHRGSPLHF | TGTGCCAGCACTCACCGGGGATCACCCCTCCACTTT
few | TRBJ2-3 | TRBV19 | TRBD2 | CASRNGGLNQADTQYF | TGTGCCAGTAGGAACGGGGGGTTAAATCAAGCAGATACGCAGTATTTT
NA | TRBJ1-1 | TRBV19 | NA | CASSMRGEAFF | TGTGCCAGTAGTATGCGGGGTGAAGCTTTCTTT
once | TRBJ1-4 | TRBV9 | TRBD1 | CASSGTGGREKLFF | TGTGCCAGCAGCGGGACAGGGGGCCGAGAAAAACTGTTTTTT
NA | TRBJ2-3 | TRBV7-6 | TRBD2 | CASSYGLAGGPSTDTQYF | TGTGCCAGCAGCTATGGACTAGCGGGGGGCCCTAGCACAGATACGCAGTATTTT
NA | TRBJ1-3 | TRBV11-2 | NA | CASSLERTRGVGNTIYF | TGTGCCAGCAGCTTAGAGCGGACGCGGGGCGTCGGAAACACCATATATTTT
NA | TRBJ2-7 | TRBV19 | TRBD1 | CASSISGQGFYEQYF | TGTGCCAGTAGTATCTCGGGACAGGGTTTCTACGAGCAGTACTTC
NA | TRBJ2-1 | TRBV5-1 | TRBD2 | CASSLRTSGGASLRGEQFF | TGCGCCAGCAGCTTGCGGACTAGCGGGGGGGCCTCACTACGGGGTGAGCAGTTCTTC
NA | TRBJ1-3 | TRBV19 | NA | CASSIPGQGNTIYF | TGTGCCAGTAGTATCCCGGGACAAGGAAACACCATATATTTT
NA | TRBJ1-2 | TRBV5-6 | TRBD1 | CASSSGPGRGHYGYTF | TGTGCCAGCAGCTCGGGCCCCGGCAGGGGGCACTATGGCTACACCTTC
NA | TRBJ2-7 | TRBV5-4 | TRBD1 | CASSSTGGSYEQYF | TGTGCCAGCAGCTCTACAGGGGGATCATACGAGCAGTACTTC
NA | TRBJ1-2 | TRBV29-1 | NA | CSGTGDYGYTF | TGCAGCGGGACGGGGGACTATGGCTACACCTTC
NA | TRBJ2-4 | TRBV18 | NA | CASSPRRQGFIAKNIQYF | TGTGCCAGCTCACCACGCAGGCAGGGATTTATAGCCAAAAACATTCAGTACTTC
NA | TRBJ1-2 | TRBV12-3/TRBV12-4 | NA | CASSLGRQYGYTF | TGTGCCAGCAGTTTAGGGCGACAGTATGGCTACACCTTC
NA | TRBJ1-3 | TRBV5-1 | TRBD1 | CASSSTGYVSGNTIYF | TGCGCCAGCTCCTCGACAGGGTACGTTTCTGGAAACACCATATATTTT
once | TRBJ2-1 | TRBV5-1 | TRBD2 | CASSPLAGGSNEQFF | TGCGCCAGCAGCCCACTAGCGGGGGGTAGTAATGAGCAGTTCTTC
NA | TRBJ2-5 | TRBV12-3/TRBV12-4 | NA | CASRPRQETQYF | TGTGCCAGCAGACCCAGACAAGAGACCCAGTACTTC
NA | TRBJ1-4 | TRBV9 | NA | CASTIGGTTNEKLFF | TGTGCCAGCACCATCGGGGGTACAACTAATGAAAAACTGTTTTTT
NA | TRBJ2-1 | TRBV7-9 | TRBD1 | CASNRAGQGYNEQFF | TGTGCCAGCAACCGCGCCGGACAGGGCTACAATGAGCAGTTCTTC
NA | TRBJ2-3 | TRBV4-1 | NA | CASSQDRDKGTDTQYF | TGCGCCAGCAGCCAAGACAGGGACAAAGGAACAGATACGCAGTATTTT
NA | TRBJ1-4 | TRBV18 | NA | CASSQLRVGPTNEKLFF | TGTGCCAGCTCACAACTTCGGGTGGGGCCAACTAATGAAAAACTGTTTTTT
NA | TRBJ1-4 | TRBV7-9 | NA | CASSTFPAEKLFF | TGTGCCAGCAGCACCTTCCCTGCGGAAAAACTGTTTTTT
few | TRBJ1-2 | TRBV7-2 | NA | CASSSGGLIYGYTF | TGTGCCAGCAGTTCTGGGGGCCTAATCTATGGCTACACCTTC
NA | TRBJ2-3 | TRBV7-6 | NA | CASSLGTLGDTQYF | TGTGCCAGCAGCTTAGGGACACTTGGGGATACGCAGTATTTT
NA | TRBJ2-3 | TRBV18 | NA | CASSPVGASTDTQYF | TGTGCCAGCTCACCGGTTGGGGCTAGCACAGATACGCAGTATTTT
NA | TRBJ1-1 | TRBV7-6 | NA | CASSPNRGDRTEAFF | TGTGCCAGCAGCCCGAACCGGGGTGATCGGACTGAAGCTTTCTTT
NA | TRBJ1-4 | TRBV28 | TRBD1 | CASSFRQGRNEKLFF | TGTGCCAGCAGTTTTCGACAGGGTCGTAATGAAAAACTGTTTTTT
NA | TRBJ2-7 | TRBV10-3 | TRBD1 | CAISAGTGTYEQYF | TGTGCCATCAGTGCCGGGACAGGGACCTACGAGCAGTACTTC
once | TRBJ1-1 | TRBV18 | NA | CASSPWTAENTEAFF | TGTGCCAGCTCACCCTGGACAGCGGAGAACACTGAAGCTTTCTTT
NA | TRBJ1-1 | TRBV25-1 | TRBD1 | CASSQKTGQGDTEAFF | TGTGCCAGCAGTCAGAAAACAGGACAGGGAGATACTGAAGCTTTCTTT
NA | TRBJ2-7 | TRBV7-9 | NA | CASSLGQVYEQYF | TGTGCCAGCAGCTTAGGACAGGTTTACGAGCAGTACTTC
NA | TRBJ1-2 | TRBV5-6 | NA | CASSDDRIIGYTF | TGTGCCAGCAGCGATGACAGGATTATAGGGTACACCTTC
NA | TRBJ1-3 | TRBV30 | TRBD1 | CAWSKQGAAGNTIYF | TGTGCCTGGAGTAAACAGGGGGCAGCTGGAAACACCATATATTTT
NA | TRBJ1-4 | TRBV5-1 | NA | CASSLRDTRTNEKLFF | TGCGCCAGCAGCTTGAGGGACACCAGAACTAATGAAAAACTGTTTTTT
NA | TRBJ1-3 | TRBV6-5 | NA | CATYRTGGNTIYF | TGTGCCACCTATCGGACTGGTGGAAACACCATATATTTT
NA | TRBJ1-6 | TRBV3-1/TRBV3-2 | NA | CASSPTWTGYNSPLHF | TGTGCCAGCAGCCCAACTTGGACGGGATATAATTCACCCCTCCACTTT
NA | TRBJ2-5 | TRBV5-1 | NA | CASSLGLGGEETQYF | TGCGCCAGCAGCTTGGGGTTGGGGGGAGAAGAGACCCAGTACTTC
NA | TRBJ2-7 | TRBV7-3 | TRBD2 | CASSLGWGGSYEQYF | TGTGCCAGCAGCTTAGGGTGGGGGGGCTCCTACGAGCAGTACTTC
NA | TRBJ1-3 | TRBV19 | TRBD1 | CASSDTGGSGNTIYF | TGTGCCAGTAGCGACACAGGGGGCTCTGGAAACACCATATATTTT
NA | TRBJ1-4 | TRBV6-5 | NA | CASRDRYKLFF | TGTGCCAGCAGGGACAGATATAAACTGTTTTTT
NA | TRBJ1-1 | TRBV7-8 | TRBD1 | CASSFGTGGETEAFF | TGTGCCAGCAGCTTCGGGACAGGGGGGGAAACTGAAGCTTTCTTT
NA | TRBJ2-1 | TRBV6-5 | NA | CASSYSRASGGNEQFF | TGTGCCAGCAGTTACTCGCGGGCCTCCGGGGGTAATGAGCAGTTCTTC
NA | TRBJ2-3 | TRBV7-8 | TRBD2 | CASSPDLAGAYTQYF | TGTGCCAGCAGCCCTGACTTAGCGGGGGCCTATACGCAGTATTTT
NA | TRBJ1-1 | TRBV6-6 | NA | CASSPPGNTEAFF | TGTGCCAGCAGTCCCCCGGGGAACACTGAAGCTTTCTTT
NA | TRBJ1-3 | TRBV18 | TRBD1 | CASSETGFSGNTIYF | TGTGCCAGCTCAGAGACAGGGTTCTCTGGAAACACCATATATTTT
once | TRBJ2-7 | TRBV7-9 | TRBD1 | CASSLATGQGVLAYF | TGTGCCAGCAGCTTAGCGACGGGACAGGGGGTCTTGGCGTACTTC
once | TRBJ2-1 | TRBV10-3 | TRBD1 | CANSPGQSYNEQFF | TGTGCCAACTCACCGGGACAGTCCTACAATGAGCAGTTCTTC
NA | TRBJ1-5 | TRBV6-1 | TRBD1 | CASSDRGKGQPQHF | TGTGCCAGCAGTGACAGGGGGAAAGGTCAGCCCCAGCATTTT
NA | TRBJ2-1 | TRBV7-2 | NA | CASSLLGSNNEQFF | TGTGCCAGCAGCTTGTTGGGGAGCAACAATGAGCAGTTCTTC
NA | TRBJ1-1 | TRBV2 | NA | CASSPRGGSPEAFF | TGTGCCAGCAGCCCCCGAGGGGGTAGCCCTGAAGCTTTCTTT
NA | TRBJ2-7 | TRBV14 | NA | CASSQELKLPSYEQYF | TGTGCCAGCAGCCAAGAACTCAAGCTCCCCTCCTACGAGCAGTACTTC
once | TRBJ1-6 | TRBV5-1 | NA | CASSSQGLDSPLHF | TGCGCCAGCTCTTCTCAGGGTTTGGATTCACCCCTCCACTTT
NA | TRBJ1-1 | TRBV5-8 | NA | CASNTGTPNTEAFF | TGTGCCAGCAACACCGGGACACCGAACACTGAAGCTTTCTTT
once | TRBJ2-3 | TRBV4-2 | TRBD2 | CASSQAPLAGGRGDTQYF | TGTGCCAGCAGCCAAGCACCACTAGCGGGGGGTCGGGGAGATACGCAGTATTTT